This T cell receptor (beta chain) originates from a study of blood T cell repertoires in COVID-19. Background on the study: The United States, Italy and Spain provided the acute and convalescent COVID-19 samples.

Repertoires were generated with immunoSEQ multiplex PCR, while TCRdb's copy carries only in-frame clones and drops some. The sample has more than 80,000 clones, 60% to 85% seen once. This clone was detected only once. The germline CDR1 and CDR2 sequences are KGHDR and SFDVKD. The CDR3 runs to 13 residues. V shed 11 bases and J 8 bases; nucleotides not matched to a gene: 12. The receptor comes from a man older than 75 with COVID-19, enrolled during active disease. Sample: peripheral blood. The chain carries TRBV24-1 and TRBJ2-7; TRBD1 agrees at 9 bases. In nucleotides, the CDR3 is TGTGCCATTTCTCCGGGACAGGGTTTAAAGCAGTACTTC. Translating gives CAISPGQGLKQYF.